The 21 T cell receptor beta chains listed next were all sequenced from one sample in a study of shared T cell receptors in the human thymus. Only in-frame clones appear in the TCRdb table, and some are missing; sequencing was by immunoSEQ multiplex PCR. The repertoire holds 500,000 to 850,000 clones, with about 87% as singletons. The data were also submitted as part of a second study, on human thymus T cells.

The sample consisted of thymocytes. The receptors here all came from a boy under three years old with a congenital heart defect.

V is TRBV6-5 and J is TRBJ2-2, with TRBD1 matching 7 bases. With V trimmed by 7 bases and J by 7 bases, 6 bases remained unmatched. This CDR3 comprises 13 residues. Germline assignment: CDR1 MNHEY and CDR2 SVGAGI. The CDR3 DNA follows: TGTGCCAGCAACAGACAGGGTAACGGGGAGCTGTTTTTT. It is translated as CASNRQGNGELFF.

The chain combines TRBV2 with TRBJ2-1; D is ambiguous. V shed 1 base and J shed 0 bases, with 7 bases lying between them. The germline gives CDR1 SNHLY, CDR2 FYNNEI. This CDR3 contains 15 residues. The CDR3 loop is CASSEGESSYNEQFF. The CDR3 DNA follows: TGTGCCAGCAGTGAAGGAGAAAGCTCCTACAATGAGCAGTTCTTC.

The CDR3 DNA reads as TGCGCCAGCAGGCGGACAGGGCTTTACTCTGGAAACACCATATATTTT. Translating it yields CASRRTGLYSGNTIYF. J is TRBJ1-3 and V is TRBV10-2; 8 nucleotides line up with TRBD1. The trim removed 6 bases at V and 0 bases at J, leaving 7 bases unmatched. Germline V gene sequence: CDR1 WSHSY, CDR2 SAAADI. There are 16 residues in the CDR3.

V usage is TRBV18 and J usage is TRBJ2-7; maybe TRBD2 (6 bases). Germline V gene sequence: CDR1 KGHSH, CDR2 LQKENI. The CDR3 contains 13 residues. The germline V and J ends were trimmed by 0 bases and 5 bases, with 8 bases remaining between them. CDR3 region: CASSPPGGNEQYF. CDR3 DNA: TGTGCCAGCTCACCACCTGGGGGGAACGAGCAGTACTTC. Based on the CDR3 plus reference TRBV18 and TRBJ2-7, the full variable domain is NAGVMQNPRHLVRRRGQEARLRCSPMKGHSHVYWYRQLPEEGLKFMVYLQKENIIDESGMPKERFSAEFPKEGPSILRIQQVVRGDSAAYFCASSPPGGNEQYFGPGTRLTVT.

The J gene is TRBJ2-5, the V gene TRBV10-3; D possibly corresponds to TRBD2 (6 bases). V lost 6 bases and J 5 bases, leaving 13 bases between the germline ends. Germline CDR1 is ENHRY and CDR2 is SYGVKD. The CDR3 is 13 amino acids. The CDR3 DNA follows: TGTGCCATCAGGGCAACGGGGGTGGAGACCCAGTACTTC. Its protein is CAIRATGVETQYF.

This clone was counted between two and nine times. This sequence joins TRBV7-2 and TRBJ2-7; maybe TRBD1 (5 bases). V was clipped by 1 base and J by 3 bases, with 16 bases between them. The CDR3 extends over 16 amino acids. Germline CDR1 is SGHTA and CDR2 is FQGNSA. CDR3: CASSLVVGRVDYEQYF. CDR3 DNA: TGTGCCAGCAGCTTAGTAGTGGGGCGCGTGGACTACGAGCAGTACTTC.

The chain's CDR3 is CASSLEQRTRGSYEQYF. In DNA form, the CDR3 reads TGTGCCAGCAGTCTCGAACAACGGACTAGAGGCTCCTACGAGCAGTACTTC. This sequence joins TRBV28 and TRBJ2-7; 7 bases agree with TRBD2. The J segment lost 0 bases and the V segment lost 5 bases, leaving 13 bases of the junction unmatched. The CDR3 spans 17 residues. Looked up from germline, CDR1 is MDHEN and CDR2 is SYDVKM.

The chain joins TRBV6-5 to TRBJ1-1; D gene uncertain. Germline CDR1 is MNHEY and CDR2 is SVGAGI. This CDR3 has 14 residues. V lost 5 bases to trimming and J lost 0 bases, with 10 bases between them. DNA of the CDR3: TGTGCCAGCAGTCCCGACAAAATGAACACTGAAGCTTTCTTT. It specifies CASSPDKMNTEAFF.

As DNA, the CDR3 is TGTGCCAGCAGGTCGCATTTAGGGGGTCCGGGCGAGCAGTACTTC. This gives the protein CASRSHLGGPGEQYF. J is TRBJ2-7 and V is TRBV6-1; D perhaps matches TRBD1 (6 bases). The CDR3 loop spans 15 amino acids. Per germline, CDR1 MNHNS and CDR2 SASEGT. V was cut by 6 bases and J by 6 bases, with 21 bases left in between.

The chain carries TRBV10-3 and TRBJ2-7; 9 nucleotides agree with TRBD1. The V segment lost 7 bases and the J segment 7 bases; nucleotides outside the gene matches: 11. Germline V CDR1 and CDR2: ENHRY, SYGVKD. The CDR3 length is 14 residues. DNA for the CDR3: TGTGCCATCAATCGGGGACAGGGAGGTCTGGAGCAGTACTTC. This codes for CAINRGQGGLEQYF.

The CDR3 DNA is TGTGCCAGCAGCCACCGGGGGACAGGGCCGACGGTGGATCAGCCCCAGCATTTT. Translated: CASSHRGTGPTVDQPQHF. This rearrangement joins TRBV7-9 to TRBJ1-5; 9 positions match TRBD1. The CDR3 consists of 18 residues. Trimming at V came to 5 bases and at J to 5 bases, leaving 16 bases not matched to a gene. Germline V CDR1 and CDR2: SEHNR, FQNEAQ (reference sequence).

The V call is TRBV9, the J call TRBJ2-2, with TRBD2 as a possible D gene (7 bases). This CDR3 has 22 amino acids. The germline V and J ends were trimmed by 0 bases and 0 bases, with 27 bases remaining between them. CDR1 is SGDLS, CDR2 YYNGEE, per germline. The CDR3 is CASSVEGGEAGTNLANTGELFF. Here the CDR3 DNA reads TGTGCCAGCAGCGTAGAGGGGGGGGAGGCCGGGACAAACCTTGCGAACACCGGGGAGCTGTTTTTT.

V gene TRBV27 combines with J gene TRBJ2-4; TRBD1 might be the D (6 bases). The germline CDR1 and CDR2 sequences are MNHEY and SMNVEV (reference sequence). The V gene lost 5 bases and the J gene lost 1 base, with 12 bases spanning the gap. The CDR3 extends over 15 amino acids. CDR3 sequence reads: CASSARGMAKNIQYF. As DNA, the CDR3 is TGTGCCAGCAGTGCCAGGGGAATGGCCAAAAACATTCAGTACTTC.

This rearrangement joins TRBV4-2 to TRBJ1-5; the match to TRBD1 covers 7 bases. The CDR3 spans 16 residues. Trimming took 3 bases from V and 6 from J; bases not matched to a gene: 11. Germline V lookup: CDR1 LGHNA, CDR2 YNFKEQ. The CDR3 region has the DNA TGTGCCAGCAGCCATACCTACCAGGGGGTGGGTCAGCCCCAGCATTTT. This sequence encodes CASSHTYQGVGQPQHF.

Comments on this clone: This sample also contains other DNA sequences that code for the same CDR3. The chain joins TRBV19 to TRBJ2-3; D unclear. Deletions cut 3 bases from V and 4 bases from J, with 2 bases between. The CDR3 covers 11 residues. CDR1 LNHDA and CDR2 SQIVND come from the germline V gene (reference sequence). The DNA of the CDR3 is TGTGCCAGTAGTATCTCAGATACGCAGTATTTT. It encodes CASSISDTQYF. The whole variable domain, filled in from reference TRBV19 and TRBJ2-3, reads DGGITQSPKYLFRKEGQNVTLSCEQNLNHDAMYWYRQDPGQGLRLIYYSQIVNDFQKGDIAEGYSVSREKKESFPLTVTSAQKNPTAFYLCASSISDTQYFGPGTRLTVL.

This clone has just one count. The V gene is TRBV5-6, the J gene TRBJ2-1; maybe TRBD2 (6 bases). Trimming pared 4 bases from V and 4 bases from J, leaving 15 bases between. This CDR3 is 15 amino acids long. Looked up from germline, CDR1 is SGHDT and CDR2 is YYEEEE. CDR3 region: CASSPTSQPYNEQFF. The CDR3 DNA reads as TGTGCCAGCAGCCCTACTAGCCAACCATACAATGAGCAGTTCTTC.

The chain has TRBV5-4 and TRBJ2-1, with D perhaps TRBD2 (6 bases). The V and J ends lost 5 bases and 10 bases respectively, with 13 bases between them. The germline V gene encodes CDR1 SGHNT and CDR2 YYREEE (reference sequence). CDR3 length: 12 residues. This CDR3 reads CASSLTSGEQFF. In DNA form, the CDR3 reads TGTGCCAGCAGTTTGACTAGTGGCGAGCAGTTCTTC. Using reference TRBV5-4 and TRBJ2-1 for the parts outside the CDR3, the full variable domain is ETGVTQSPTHLIKTRGQQVTLRCSSQSGHNTVSWYQQALGQGPQFIFQYYREEENGRGNFPPRFSGLQFPNYSSELNVNALELDDSALYLCASSLTSGEQFFGPGTRLTVL.

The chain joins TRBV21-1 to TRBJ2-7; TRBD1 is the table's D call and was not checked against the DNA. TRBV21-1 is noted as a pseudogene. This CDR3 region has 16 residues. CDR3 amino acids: CASSRGRGQAVHEQYF. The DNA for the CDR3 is TGTGCCAGCAGCAGAGGACGGGGACAGGCTGTCCACGAGCAGTACTTC.

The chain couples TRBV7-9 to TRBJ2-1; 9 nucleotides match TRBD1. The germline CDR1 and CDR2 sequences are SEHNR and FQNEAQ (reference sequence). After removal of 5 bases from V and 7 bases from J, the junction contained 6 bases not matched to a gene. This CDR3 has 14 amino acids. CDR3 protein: CASSRRDRENEQFF. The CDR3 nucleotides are TGTGCCAGCAGCCGCAGGGACAGGGAGAATGAGCAGTTCTTC.

The DNA of the CDR3 is TGTGCCAGCACTAAGTGGGGGGATGGCTACACCTTC. Amino acid sequence: CASTKWGDGYTF. The genes are TRBV6-5 and TRBJ1-2; the D gene is possibly TRBD1 (5 bases). Trimming left V 7 bases short and J 6 bases short, with 12 bases between. Germline-derived CDR1 and CDR2 are MNHEY and SVGAGI. This CDR3 has 12 amino acids.

The CDR3: CASSLGGASDTQYF. The DNA for the CDR3 is TGTGCCAGTAGTCTTGGGGGGGCCTCAGATACGCAGTATTTT. The rearrangement links TRBV19 to TRBJ2-3, with D perhaps matching TRBD2 (7 bases). The germline gives CDR1 LNHDA, CDR2 SQIVND (reference sequence). V was pared by 5 bases and J by 4 bases, with 13 bases between. This CDR3 region has 14 residues.